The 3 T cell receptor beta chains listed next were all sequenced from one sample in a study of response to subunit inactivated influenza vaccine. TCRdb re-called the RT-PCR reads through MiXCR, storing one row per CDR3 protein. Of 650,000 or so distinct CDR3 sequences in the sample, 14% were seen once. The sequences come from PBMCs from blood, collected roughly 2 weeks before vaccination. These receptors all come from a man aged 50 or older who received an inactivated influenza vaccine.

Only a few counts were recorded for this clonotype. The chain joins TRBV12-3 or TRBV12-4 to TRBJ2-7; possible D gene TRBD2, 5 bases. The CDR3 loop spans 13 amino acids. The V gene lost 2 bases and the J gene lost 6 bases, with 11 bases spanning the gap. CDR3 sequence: CASSLILAGEQYF. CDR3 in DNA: TGTGCCAGCAGTTTAATCCTAGCTGGCGAGCAGTACTTC.

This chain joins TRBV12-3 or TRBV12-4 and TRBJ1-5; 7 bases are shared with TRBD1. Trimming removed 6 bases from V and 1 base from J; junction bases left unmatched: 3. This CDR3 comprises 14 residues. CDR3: CASRETGSNQPQHF. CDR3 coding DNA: TGTGCCAGCAGAGAGACAGGGAGCAATCAGCCCCAGCATTTT.

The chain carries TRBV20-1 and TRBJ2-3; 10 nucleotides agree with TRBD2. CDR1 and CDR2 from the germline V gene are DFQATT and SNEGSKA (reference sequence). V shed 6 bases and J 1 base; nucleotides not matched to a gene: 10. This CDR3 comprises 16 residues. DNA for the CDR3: TGCAGTGCCCGAGGGAGCGGGAGGGGGGGCACAGATACGCAGTATTTT. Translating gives CSARGSGRGGTDTQYF.